This TCR beta chain was sequenced in a study of CD8 T cells in Susac syndrome. Per germline, CDR1 LNHNV and CDR2 YYDKDF (reference sequence). The CDR3 is made up of 14 amino acids. V lost 3 bases and J 5 bases, leaving 12 bases between the germline ends. With random hexamers, reverse transcription was performed on about 0.5 to 1 ug of RNA. The CDR3 of TCR beta was amplified by immunoSEQ multiplex PCR across 54 Vbeta and 13 Jbeta. TCRdb ran MiXCR on the immunoSEQ multiplex PCR reads and lists one entry per CDR3 protein. The sample records about 140,000 distinct CDR3 sequences, approximately 95% being singletons. From blood CD8+ and CD4+ T cells, the TCR beta chain was sequenced. The individuals used as controls were healthy donors who had been matched for both age and sex. Both CD4+ and CD8+ T cells were negatively isolated, and TEMRA cells underwent FACS enrichment.

Material for sequencing was CD8+ T cells from PBMCs. This chain links TRBV15 with TRBJ2-3, with D uncertain. The sequence derives from a human donor in good health. The CDR3 region has the DNA TGTGCCACCAGCAGGGTTAGAATGGGAGATACGCAGTATTTT. Translation: CATSRVRMGDTQYF. Full variable domain (outside the CDR3, taken from reference TRBV15 and TRBJ2-3): DAMVIQNPRYQVTQFGKPVTLSCSQTLNHNVMYWYQQKSSQAPKLLFHYYDKDFNNEADTPDNFQSRRPNTSFCFLDIRSPGLGDTAMYLCATSRVRMGDTQYFGPGTRLTVL.